This T cell receptor (beta chain) originates from a study of regulatory T cells in long-lasting Graves disease. V lost 10 bases and J 4 bases, leaving 13 bases between the germline ends. The length of the CDR3 is 12 residues. Germline CDR1 and CDR2: PRHDT and FYEKMQ (reference sequence). In its sample, this clonotype was seen many times. Libraries of TCR beta came from iRepertoire HTBI primers plus Arm-PCR of CDR3 regions. Each CDR3 protein gets one entry after TCRdb re-called the multiplex PCR reads with MiXCR. Here the sample spans 380,000 or so distinct CDR3 sequences, 15% to 20% being singletons. Sample time point: newly diagnosed GD, antithyroid drugs for less than 3 months. Isolated PBMC RNA provided the starting material for the TCR library. The same sample was also studied in work on T cells in Graves' hyperthyroidism and ophthalmopathy. That work contributes: Most expanded thyroid clonotypes above 0.001 recurred in blood.

The TCR was taken from a woman in her late teens or twenties with Graves disease. The chain employs TRBV13 and TRBJ1-1; unclear D gene. Sequencing was performed on peripheral blood mononuclear cells (PBMCs), taken at new diagnosis, from a patient treated with antithyroid drugs. CDR3 sequence: CAITPWGTEAFF. DNA for the CDR3: TGTGCCATCACCCCTTGGGGCACTGAAGCTTTCTTT.